One sample yielded the 15 T cell receptor beta chains listed below, sequenced in a study of technical replicates of blood from several donors. This table comes from immunoSEQ multiplex PCR, and its TCRdb copy is limited to in-frame clones, with some not included. Here the sample spans approximately 76,000 clones, 91% being singletons. Sequences were obtained from T cells isolated from PBMCs. All receptors come from a human donor in good health.

The rearrangement uses TRBV7-9 and TRBJ1-4; 8 bases fit TRBD1. The V gene's germline CDR1 is SEHNR and CDR2 FQNEAQ (reference sequence). The CDR3 consists of 14 residues. V lost 4 bases and J lost 8; bases outside the gene matches: 6. CDR3: CASSSDREREKLFF. CDR3 DNA sequence: TGTGCCAGCAGCTCGGACAGGGAGAGGGAAAAACTGTTTTTT.

Only one count was recorded for this clone. This rearrangement joins TRBV5-1 to TRBJ2-1, with TRBD2 matching over 7 bases. The CDR3 contains 14 residues. V shed 3 bases, J shed 10 bases, and the junction held 10 bases outside the gene matches. The V gene's germline CDR1 is SGHRS and CDR2 YFSETQ. The CDR3 nucleotides are TGCGCCAGCAGCTGGGTGGCGGGAGAAACGGAGCAGTTCTTC. It encodes CASSWVAGETEQFF.

V gene TRBV7-9 combines with J gene TRBJ2-1, with 7 bases lining up with TRBD1. Trimming took 0 bases from V and 7 from J; bases not matched to a gene: 3. Germline assignment: CDR1 SEHNR and CDR2 FQNEAQ (reference sequence). This CDR3 is built from 14 residues. CDR3 loop: CASSLARTGNEQFF. The CDR3 region has the DNA TGTGCCAGCAGCTTAGCCCGGACAGGAAATGAGCAGTTCTTC. The whole variable domain, filled in from reference TRBV7-9 and TRBJ2-1, reads DTGVSQNPRHKITKRGQNVTFRCDPISEHNRLYWYRQTLGQGPEFLTYFQNEAQLEKSRLLSDRFSAERPKGSFSTLEIQRTEQGDSAMYLCASSLARTGNEQFFGPGTRLTVL.

The chain combines TRBV14 with TRBJ2-1, with D tentatively TRBD2 (6 bases). The germline V gene has CDR1 SGHDN and CDR2 FVKESK. The length of the CDR3 is 20 residues. The germline V and J ends were trimmed by 0 bases and 6 bases, with 27 bases remaining between them. CDR3 sequence (DNA): TGTGCCAGCAGCCAAGACTTCGCGGAGGGGCGGACGTCGTTTCTCAATGAGCAGTTCTTC. Translation: CASSQDFAEGRTSFLNEQFF.

The rearrangement joins TRBV4-1 to TRBJ2-7, with 7 nucleotides matching TRBD1. There are 16 residues in the CDR3. The trim removed 2 bases at V and 2 bases at J, leaving 9 bases unmatched. Germline V gives CDR1 MGHRA, CDR2 YSYEKL. The CDR3 loop is CASSQIVGQATYEQYF. CDR3 nucleotides: TGCGCCAGCAGCCAAATAGTCGGACAGGCAACCTACGAGCAGTACTTC.

This clone was detected only once. This chain uses TRBV6-6 with TRBJ2-7; 8 nucleotides agree with TRBD1. V lost 3 bases, J lost 5 bases, and 6 bases stayed unmatched. CDR3 size: 14 residues. Germline V CDR1 and CDR2: MNHNY, SVGAGI (reference sequence). CDR3 region: CASSYSDRGDEQYF. The CDR3 region has the DNA TGTGCCAGCAGTTATAGTGACAGGGGAGACGAGCAGTACTTC.

In this sample, this clone is medium-sized. V is TRBV2 and J is TRBJ1-5, with 7 bases lining up with TRBD1. Germline loops: CDR1 SNHLY, CDR2 FYNNEI. The V segment lost 3 bases and the J segment 6 bases; nucleotides outside the gene matches: 5. This CDR3 is 14 amino acids long. CDR3 sequence: CASSDRGLSQPQHF. CDR3 coding DNA: TGTGCCAGCAGTGATAGGGGGCTCAGTCAGCCCCAGCATTTT.

V and J are TRBV2 and TRBJ1-1, with D unresolved. CDR3 length: 13 amino acids. Germline values: CDR1 SNHLY, CDR2 FYNNEI. V was trimmed by 3 bases and J by 1 base, leaving 6 bases between them. CDR3 in DNA: TGTGCCAGCAGTGACAGTTCGAACACTGAAGCTTTCTTT. Residues: CASSDSSNTEAFF.

The chain carries TRBV5-4 and TRBJ2-1, with unresolved D. The CDR3 is 16 residues long. Trimming shortened V by 2 bases and J by 3 bases, and 15 bases separated the two germline ends. Germline V gene data show CDR1 as SGHNT and CDR2 as YYREEE (reference sequence). The CDR3 loop is CASSLYTGFGYNEQFF. CDR3 coding DNA: TGTGCCAGCAGCTTATATACCGGGTTTGGCTACAATGAGCAGTTCTTC.

This chain joins TRBV11-2 and TRBJ2-3; TRBD2 matches 13 bases. The germline gives CDR1 SGHAT, CDR2 FQNNGV. The CDR3 has 20 amino acids. The trim removed 0 bases at V and 3 bases at J, leaving 12 bases unmatched. CDR3 sequence: CASSLEGLAGASSGTDTQYF. The CDR3 DNA follows: TGTGCCAGCAGCTTAGAAGGACTAGCGGGGGCTAGTTCGGGAACAGATACGCAGTATTTT.

The J gene is TRBJ1-1, the V gene TRBV14; 7 nucleotides match TRBD1. V shed 5 bases and J 3 bases; nucleotides not matched to a gene: 9. The CDR3 contains 15 residues. CDR1 and CDR2 (germline): SGHDN, FVKESK. CDR3 nucleotide sequence: TGTGCCAGCAGCTCCTTACAGGGGAAGGACACTGAAGCTTTCTTT. Protein sequence: CASSSLQGKDTEAFF.

V usage is TRBV6-1 and J usage is TRBJ2-7; 9 positions match TRBD2. V gave up 2 bases and J gave up 1 base; unmatched junction bases: 3. The CDR3 extends over 15 amino acids. Germline V gene lookup returns CDR1 MNHNS and CDR2 SASEGT. The CDR3 DNA sequence: TGTGCCAGCAGTGAACTAGCGGGGCGATCCTACGAGCAGTACTTC. Protein product: CASSELAGRSYEQYF.

The chain employs TRBV4-1 and TRBJ2-5, with TRBD2 matching 7 bases. V shed 1 base, J shed 3 bases, and the junction held 8 bases outside the gene matches. Germline V gene lookup returns CDR1 MGHRA and CDR2 YSYEKL. This CDR3 is built from 16 residues. In DNA form, the CDR3 reads TGCGCCAGCAGCCAAGTTGCGGGGGTGCTCAAAGAGACCCAGTACTTC. Translated: CASSQVAGVLKETQYF.

This chain joins TRBV11-1 and TRBJ1-1; D gene ambiguous. This CDR3 has 13 amino acids. The germline V and J ends were trimmed by 3 bases and 1 base, with 6 bases remaining between them. Germline V gene data show CDR1 as SGHAT and CDR2 as FQDESV (reference sequence). CDR3: CASSFSENTEAFF. Written as DNA, the CDR3 is TGTGCCAGCAGCTTTAGCGAGAACACTGAAGCTTTCTTT.

The chain combines TRBV5-4 with TRBJ2-7; a weak D match, TRBD1 (5 bases). Germline values: CDR1 SGHNT, CDR2 YYREEE (reference sequence). The V gene lost 1 base and the J gene lost 4 bases, with 9 bases spanning the gap. The CDR3 runs to 13 residues. As DNA, the CDR3 is TGTGCCAGCAGCTTGAACGCAGGGTACGAGCAGTACTTC. Translation: CASSLNAGYEQYF.